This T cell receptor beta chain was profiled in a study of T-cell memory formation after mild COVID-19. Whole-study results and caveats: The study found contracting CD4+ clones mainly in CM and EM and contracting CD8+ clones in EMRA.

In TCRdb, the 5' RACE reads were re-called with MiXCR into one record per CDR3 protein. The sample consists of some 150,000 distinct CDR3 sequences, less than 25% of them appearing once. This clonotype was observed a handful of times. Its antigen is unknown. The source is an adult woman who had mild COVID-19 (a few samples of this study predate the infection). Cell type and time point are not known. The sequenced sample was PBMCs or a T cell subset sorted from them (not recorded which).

The CDR3 loop is CASSLAGGPTETQYF. The CDR3 DNA reads as TGTGCCAGCAGCTTAGCGGGAGGGCCGACAGAGACCCAGTACTTC. The chain links TRBV7-6 to TRBJ2-5; 7 nucleotides align to TRBD2. Germline V gene sequence: CDR1 SGHVS, CDR2 FNYEAQ. J lost 4 bases, V lost 0 bases, and 5 bases had no gene match. CDR3 length: 15 residues. Using reference TRBV7-6 and TRBJ2-5 for the parts outside the CDR3, the full variable domain is GAGVSQSPRYKVTKRGQDVALRCDPISGHVSLYWYRQALGQGPEFLTYFNYEAQQDKSGLPNDRFSAERPEGSISTLTIQRTEQRDSAMYRCASSLAGGPTETQYFGPGTRLLVL.